This TCR beta chain came from a study of shared T cell receptors in the human thymus. The assay was immunoSEQ multiplex PCR, and TCRdb's table has in-frame clones only and misses some. Of hundreds of thousands of clones listed, 85% to 90% were seen once; the top ten hold over 0.008%. The data were also submitted as part of a second study, on human thymus T cells. From that second work: Usage of V and J genes appeared biased in thymic and blood repertoires. Thymic repertoires of unrelated individuals were reported in related research to overlap highly.

The sample comprised thymocytes. The origin of this receptor is a boy under three years old with a congenital heart defect.

The DNA for the CDR3 is TGCGCCAGCAGCCAAAACCCGCACCGGGGCCAAGAGACCCAGTACTTC. The encoded protein is CASSQNPHRGQETQYF. The chain is built from TRBV4-3 and TRBJ2-5; a possible D gene is TRBD2 (5 bases). The CDR3 consists of 16 residues. The germline V gene has CDR1 LGHNA and CDR2 YSLEER. Trimming stripped 2 bases from V and 1 base from J, with 14 bases between.